This T cell receptor beta chain came from a study of response to subunit inactivated influenza vaccine. The CDR3 is made up of 14 amino acids. CDR1 and CDR2 from the germline V gene are LGHDT and YNNKEL (reference sequence). Deletions cut 4 bases from V and 6 bases from J, with 12 bases between. TCRdb ran MiXCR on the RT-PCR reads and lists one entry per CDR3 protein. The sample has 530,000 or so distinct CDR3 sequences, roughly 25% seen once. Here the sequenced sample was CD4+ T cells sorted from PBMCs, taken around 5 days after vaccination. The chain uses TRBV3-1 and TRBJ2-2; D is undetermined. The receptor comes from a man aged 45-60 years who received an inactivated influenza vaccine. This CDR3 is CASSPQVGSGELFF. As DNA, the CDR3 is TGTGCCAGCAGCCCACAAGTGGGGTCCGGGGAGCTGTTTTTT.